These T cell receptor beta chains were read from a single sample in a study of memory CD4+ T cells and cytomegalovirus serostatus. Profiled with immunoSEQ multiplex PCR; TCRdb holds only in-frame clones, not every one. The top ten clones hold roughly 0.54% of a sample with about 50,000 clones, about four fifths of them seen once. Sequenced material: memory CD4+ T cells from blood. The receptors originated from an adult in good health and CMV-seronegative. Both conserved end residues are part of each CDR3. Each record gives: J gene, D gene, V gene, clone size, CDR3 length, CDR3 DNA, CDR3 protein. The D gene is left open where the match is weak. Not all rows give a size; the values are once, few, many and, for expanded clones, a class.

>TRBJ2-6|NA|TRBV10-3|NA|16
TGTGCCATCAGTGAGACCACCAGGGGTGGGGCCAACGTCCTGACTTTC
CAISETTRGGANVLTF
>TRBJ1-5|TRBD1|TRBV28|NA|16
TGTGCCAGCAGTTTATTCGCAGGGGGCGCCAATCAGCCCCAGCATTTT
CASSLFAGGANQPQHF
>TRBJ2-3|NA|TRBV5-1|NA|13
TGCGCCAGTTCTGACGGACGCACAGATACGCAGTATTTT
CASSDGRTDTQYF
>TRBJ1-6|NA|TRBV7-2|NA|17
TGTGCCAGCAGCTTAGGGGGACAAGGCCGGGGGCGGTCACCCCTCCACTTT
CASSLGGQGRGRSPLHF
>TRBJ2-5|NA|TRBV6-5|NA|13
TGTGCCAGCAGACAGGGTATTCAAGAGACCCAGTACTTC
CASRQGIQETQYF
>TRBJ2-2|NA|TRBV30|NA|12
TGTGCCTGGAGTCAGGGAACCGGGGAGCTGTTTTTT
CAWSQGTGELFF
>TRBJ2-2|TRBD2|TRBV11-2|NA|18
TGTGCCAGCAGCCCACCCCTGGGGCGGGGGGACAACACCGGGGAGCTGTTTTTT
CASSPPLGRGDNTGELFF
>TRBJ2-3|NA|TRBV27|once|13
TGTGCCAGCAGTTACACTCCTAGGGATACGCAGTATTTT
CASSYTPRDTQYF
>TRBJ2-7|NA|TRBV29-1|NA|11
TGCAGCGTTGGTTCGGGGTACGAGCAGTACTTC
CSVGSGYEQYF
>TRBJ2-1|TRBD2|TRBV9|once|14
TGTGCCAGCAGAGCGGGGGACTCCTACAATGAGCAGTTCTTC
CASRAGDSYNEQFF
>TRBJ2-1|NA|TRBV2|NA|11
TGTGCCAGCAGTAACTACAATGAGCAGTTCTTC
CASSNYNEQFF
>TRBJ2-1|NA|TRBV7-6|NA|14
TGTGCCAGCAGCTTAGACCCGCAGGTTCCCTCGCAGTTCTTC
CASSLDPQVPSQFF
>TRBJ1-1|NA|TRBV6-5|NA|13
TGTGCCAGCAGTTACCCGGGTTCGGGTGAAGCTTTCTTT
CASSYPGSGEAFF
>TRBJ2-1|TRBD2|TRBV7-3|NA|15
TGTGCCAGCAGCCGGACTAGCGGGGGTAGCGATGAGCAGTTCTTC
CASSRTSGGSDEQFF
>TRBJ1-2|NA|TRBV5-6|NA|14
TGTGCCAGCAGTCGGGAGGGAAGAAACTATGGCTACACCTTC
CASSREGRNYGYTF
>TRBJ1-5|NA|TRBV18|NA|13
TGTGCCAGCTCCGAGGGAAGCAATCAGCCCCAGCATTTT
CASSEGSNQPQHF
>TRBJ1-2|TRBD1|TRBV5-4|NA|14
TGTGCCAGCAGCTTGGATACAGGGGGGTATGGCTACACCTTC
CASSLDTGGYGYTF
>TRBJ2-1|TRBD2|TRBV11-1|NA|15
TGTGCCAGCAGCTTAGACCTAGCGGGTTACAATGAGCAGTTCTTC
CASSLDLAGYNEQFF